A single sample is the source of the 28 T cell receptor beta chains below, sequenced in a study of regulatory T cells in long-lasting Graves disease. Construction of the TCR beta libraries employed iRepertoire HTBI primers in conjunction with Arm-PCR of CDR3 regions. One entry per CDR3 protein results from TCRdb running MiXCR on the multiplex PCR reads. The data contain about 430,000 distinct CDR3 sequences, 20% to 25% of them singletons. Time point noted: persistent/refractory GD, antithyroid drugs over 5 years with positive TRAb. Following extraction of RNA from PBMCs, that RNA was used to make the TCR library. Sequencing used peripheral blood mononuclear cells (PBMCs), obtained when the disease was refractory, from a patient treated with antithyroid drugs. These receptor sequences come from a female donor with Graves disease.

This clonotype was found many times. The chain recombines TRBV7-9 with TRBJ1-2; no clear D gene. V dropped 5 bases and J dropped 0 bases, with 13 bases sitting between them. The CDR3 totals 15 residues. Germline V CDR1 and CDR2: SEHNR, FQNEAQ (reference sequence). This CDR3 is CASSLRGGANYGYTF. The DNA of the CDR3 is TGTGCCAGCAGCCTACGCGGCGGAGCTAACTATGGCTACACCTTC.

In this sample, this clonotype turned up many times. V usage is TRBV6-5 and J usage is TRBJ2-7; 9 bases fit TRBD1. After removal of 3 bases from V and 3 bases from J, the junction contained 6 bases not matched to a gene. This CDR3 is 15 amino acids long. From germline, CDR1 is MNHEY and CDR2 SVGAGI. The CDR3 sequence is CASSYASGQGYEQYF. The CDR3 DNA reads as TGTGCCAGCAGTTATGCATCGGGACAGGGCTACGAGCAGTACTTC.

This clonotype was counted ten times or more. CDR3 bases: TGTGCCACCAGCAGGGAAACGGGACGTTACTACGAGCAGTACTTC. It is translated as CATSRETGRYYEQYF. The chain employs TRBV15 and TRBJ2-7; D may be TRBD1 or TRBD2 (5 bases each). V was shortened by 3 bases and J by 3 bases, with 15 bases between the two germline ends. From germline, CDR1 is LNHNV and CDR2 YYDKDF (reference sequence). CDR3 length: 15 amino acids.

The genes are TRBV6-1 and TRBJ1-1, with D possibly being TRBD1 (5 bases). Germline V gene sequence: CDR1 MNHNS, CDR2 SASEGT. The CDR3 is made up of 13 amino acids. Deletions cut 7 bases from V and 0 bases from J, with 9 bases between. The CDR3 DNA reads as TGTGCCAGCACAAGACAGTTGAACACTGAAGCTTTCTTT. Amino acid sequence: CASTRQLNTEAFF.

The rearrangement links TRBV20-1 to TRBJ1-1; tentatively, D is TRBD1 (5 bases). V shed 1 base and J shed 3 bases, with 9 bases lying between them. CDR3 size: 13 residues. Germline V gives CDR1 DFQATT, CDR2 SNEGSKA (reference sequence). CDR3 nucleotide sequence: TGCAGTGCTAGAGCAAGGGACTACACTGAAGCTTTCTTT. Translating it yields CSARARDYTEAFF.

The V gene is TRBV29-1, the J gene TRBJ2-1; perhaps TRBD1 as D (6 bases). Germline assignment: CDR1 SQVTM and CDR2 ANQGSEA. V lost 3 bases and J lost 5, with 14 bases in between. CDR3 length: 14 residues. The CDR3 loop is CSVEGHRGDNEQFF. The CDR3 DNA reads TGCAGCGTTGAGGGACACCGAGGCGACAATGAGCAGTTCTTC.

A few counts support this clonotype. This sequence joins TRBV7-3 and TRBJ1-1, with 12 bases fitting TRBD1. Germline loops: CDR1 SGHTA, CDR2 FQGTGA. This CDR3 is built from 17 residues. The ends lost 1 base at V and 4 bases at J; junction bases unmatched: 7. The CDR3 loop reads CASSLRGQGAVGTEAFF. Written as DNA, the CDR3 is TGTGCCAGCAGCTTAAGGGGACAGGGGGCAGTAGGCACTGAAGCTTTCTTT.

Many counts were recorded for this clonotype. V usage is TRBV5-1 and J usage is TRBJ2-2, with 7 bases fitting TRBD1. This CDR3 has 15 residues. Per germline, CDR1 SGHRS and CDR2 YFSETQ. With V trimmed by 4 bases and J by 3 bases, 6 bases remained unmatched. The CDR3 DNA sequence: TGCGCCAGCAGCCCACAGGGGCGGGACACCGGGGAGCTGTTTTTT. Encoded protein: CASSPQGRDTGELFF.

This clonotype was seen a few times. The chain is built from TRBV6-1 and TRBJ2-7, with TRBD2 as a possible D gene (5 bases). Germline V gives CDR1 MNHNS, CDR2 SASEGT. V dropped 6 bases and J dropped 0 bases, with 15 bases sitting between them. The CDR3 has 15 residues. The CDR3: CASSHPGLVSYEQYF. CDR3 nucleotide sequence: TGTGCCAGCAGCCACCCTGGACTCGTCTCCTACGAGCAGTACTTC.

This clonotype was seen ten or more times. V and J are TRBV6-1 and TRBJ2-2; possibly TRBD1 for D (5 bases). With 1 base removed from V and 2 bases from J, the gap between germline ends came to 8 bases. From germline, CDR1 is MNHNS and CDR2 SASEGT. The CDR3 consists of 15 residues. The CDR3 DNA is TGTGCCAGCAGTGAAGAGCAGGGAAACACCGGGGAGCTGTTTTTT. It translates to CASSEEQGNTGELFF.

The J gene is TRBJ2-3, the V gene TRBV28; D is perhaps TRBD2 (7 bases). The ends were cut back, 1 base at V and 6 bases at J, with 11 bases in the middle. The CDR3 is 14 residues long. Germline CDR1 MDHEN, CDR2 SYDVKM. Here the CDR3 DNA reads TGTGCCAGCAGTTTATTGGGGGGGCCCGATACGCAGTATTTT. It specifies CASSLLGGPDTQYF.

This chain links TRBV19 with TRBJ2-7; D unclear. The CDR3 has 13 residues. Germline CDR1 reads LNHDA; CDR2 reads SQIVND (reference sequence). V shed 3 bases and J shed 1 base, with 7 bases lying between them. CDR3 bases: TGTGCCAGTAGTATCTCCTTATCCTACGAGCAGTACTTC. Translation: CASSISLSYEQYF.

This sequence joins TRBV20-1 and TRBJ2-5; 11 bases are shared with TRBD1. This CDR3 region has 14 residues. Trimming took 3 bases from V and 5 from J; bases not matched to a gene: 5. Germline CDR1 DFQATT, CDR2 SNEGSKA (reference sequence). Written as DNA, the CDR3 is TGCAGTGCTAGGTCCGGGACAGGGGGGGAGACCCAGTACTTC. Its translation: CSARSGTGGETQYF.

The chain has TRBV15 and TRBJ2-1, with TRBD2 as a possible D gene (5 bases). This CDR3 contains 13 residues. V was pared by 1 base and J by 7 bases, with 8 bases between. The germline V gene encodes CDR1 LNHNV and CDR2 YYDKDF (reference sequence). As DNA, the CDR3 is TGTGCCACCAGCAGAGGCGGACTGAATGAGCAGTTCTTC. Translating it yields CATSRGGLNEQFF.

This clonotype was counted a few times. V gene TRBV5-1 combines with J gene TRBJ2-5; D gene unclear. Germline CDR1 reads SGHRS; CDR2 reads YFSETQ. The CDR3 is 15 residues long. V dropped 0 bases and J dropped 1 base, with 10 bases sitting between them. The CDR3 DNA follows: TGCGCCAGCAGCTTGGCTTTGGCGGCCCAAGAGACCCAGTACTTC. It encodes CASSLALAAQETQYF.

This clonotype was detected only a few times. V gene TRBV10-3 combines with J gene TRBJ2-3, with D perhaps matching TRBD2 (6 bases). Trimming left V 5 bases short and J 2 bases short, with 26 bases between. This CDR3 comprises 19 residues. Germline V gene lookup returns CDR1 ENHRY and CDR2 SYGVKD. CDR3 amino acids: CAISPRRGKRGAFTDTQYF. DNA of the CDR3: TGTGCCATCAGTCCCAGGAGGGGAAAGAGAGGGGCATTCACAGATACGCAGTATTTT.

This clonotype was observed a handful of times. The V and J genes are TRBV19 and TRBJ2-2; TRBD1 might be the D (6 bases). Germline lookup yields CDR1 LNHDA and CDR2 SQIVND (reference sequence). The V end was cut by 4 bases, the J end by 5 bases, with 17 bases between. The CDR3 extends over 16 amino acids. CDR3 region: CASSKIQGRGTGELFF. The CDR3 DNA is TGTGCCAGTAGTAAAATACAGGGTCGAGGGACCGGGGAGCTGTTTTTT.

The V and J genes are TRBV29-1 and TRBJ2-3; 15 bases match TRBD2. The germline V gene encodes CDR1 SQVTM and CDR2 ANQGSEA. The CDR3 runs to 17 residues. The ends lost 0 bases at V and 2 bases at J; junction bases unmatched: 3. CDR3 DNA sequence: TGCAGCGTTGAAGATTGGACTAGCGGGAGGGCCACAGATACGCAGTATTTT. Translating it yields CSVEDWTSGRATDTQYF.

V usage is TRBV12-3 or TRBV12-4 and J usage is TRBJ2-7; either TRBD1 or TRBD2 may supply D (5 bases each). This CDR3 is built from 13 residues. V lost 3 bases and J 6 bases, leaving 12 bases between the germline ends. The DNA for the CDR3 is TGTGCCAGCAGTTTCGGGGCAGCGAGCGAGCAGTACTTC. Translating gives CASSFGAASEQYF.

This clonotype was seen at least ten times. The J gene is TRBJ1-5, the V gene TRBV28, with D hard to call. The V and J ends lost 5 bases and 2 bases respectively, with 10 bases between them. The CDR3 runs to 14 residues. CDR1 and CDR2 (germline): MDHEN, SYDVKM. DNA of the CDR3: TGTGCCAGCAGTGTAGGATTCGGCAATCAGCCCCAGCATTTT. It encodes CASSVGFGNQPQHF.

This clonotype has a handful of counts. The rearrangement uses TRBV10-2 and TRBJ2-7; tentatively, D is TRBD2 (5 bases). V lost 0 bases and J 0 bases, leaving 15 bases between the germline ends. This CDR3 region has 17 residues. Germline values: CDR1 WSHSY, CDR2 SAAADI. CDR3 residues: CASSESTLRGNSYEQYF. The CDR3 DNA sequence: TGCGCCAGCAGTGAGTCGACTCTTCGAGGGAACTCCTACGAGCAGTACTTC.

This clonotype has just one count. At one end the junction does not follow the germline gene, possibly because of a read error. CDR3 sequence reads: CASSESRQTNTEALF. Written as DNA, the CDR3 is TGTGCCAGCAGTGAGAGCCGACAGACTAACACTGAAGCTCTCTTT. The genes are TRBV6-1 and TRBJ1-1; possibly TRBD1 for D (5 bases). The CDR3 is 15 residues long. Germline V gene data show CDR1 as MNHNS and CDR2 as SASEGT.

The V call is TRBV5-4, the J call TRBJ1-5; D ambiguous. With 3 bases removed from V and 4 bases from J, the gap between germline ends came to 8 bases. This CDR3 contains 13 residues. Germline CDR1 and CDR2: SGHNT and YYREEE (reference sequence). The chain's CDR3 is CASSSDGNQPQHF. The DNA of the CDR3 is TGTGCCAGCAGCTCCGACGGTAATCAGCCCCAGCATTTT.

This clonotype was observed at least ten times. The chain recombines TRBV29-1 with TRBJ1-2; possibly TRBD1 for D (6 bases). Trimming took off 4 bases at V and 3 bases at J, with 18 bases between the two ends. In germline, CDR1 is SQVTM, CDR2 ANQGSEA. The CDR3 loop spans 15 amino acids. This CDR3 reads CSVARRGWGDYGYTF. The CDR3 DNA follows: TGCAGCGTTGCAAGGAGGGGGTGGGGAGACTATGGCTACACCTTC.

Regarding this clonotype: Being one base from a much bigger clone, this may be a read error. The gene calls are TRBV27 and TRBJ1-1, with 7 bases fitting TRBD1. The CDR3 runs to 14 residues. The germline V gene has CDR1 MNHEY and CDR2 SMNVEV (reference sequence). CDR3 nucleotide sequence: TGTGCCAGCAGTCCTGACAGGGAGAACGCTGAAGCTTTCTTT. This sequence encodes CASSPDRENAEAFF.

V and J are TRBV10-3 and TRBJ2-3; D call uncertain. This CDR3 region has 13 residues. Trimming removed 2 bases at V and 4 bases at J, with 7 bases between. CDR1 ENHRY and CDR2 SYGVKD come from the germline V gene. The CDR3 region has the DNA TGTGCCATCAGTGAGGACGGCGCAGATACGCAGTATTTT. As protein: CAISEDGADTQYF.

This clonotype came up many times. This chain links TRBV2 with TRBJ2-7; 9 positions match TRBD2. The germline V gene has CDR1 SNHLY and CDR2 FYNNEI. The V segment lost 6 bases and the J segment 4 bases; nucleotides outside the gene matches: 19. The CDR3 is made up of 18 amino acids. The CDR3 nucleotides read TGTGCCAGCAGGACCCCCCCGGGACTAGCTGGCGGTGGATACGAGCAGTACTTC. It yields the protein CASRTPPGLAGGGYEQYF.

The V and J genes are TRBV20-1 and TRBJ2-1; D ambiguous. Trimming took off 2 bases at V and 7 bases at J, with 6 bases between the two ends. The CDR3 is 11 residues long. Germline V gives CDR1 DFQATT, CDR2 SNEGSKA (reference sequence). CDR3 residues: CSARRRNEQFF. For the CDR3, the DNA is TGCAGTGCTAGACGGCGGAATGAGCAGTTCTTC.